This T cell receptor beta chain emerged from a study of cytomegalovirus exposure and HLA in healthy donors. As for this clone: Its antigen is unknown.

Study-level points and caveats: Published work reported that the classifier diagnosed cytomegalovirus status with high specificity and sensitivity. In a later analysis, HLA-associated beta chains showed higher expansion and lower generation probabilities than comparable chains. HLA alleles were associated with around 17,000 TCR beta sequences in a later analysis at 0.05 false discovery rate. A link between a missense DCLRE1C variant and TCR beta V- and J-gene trimming emerged from a later analysis.

Primers included in the PCR were 60 Vbeta and 13 Jbeta primers. Only in-frame clones appear in the TCRdb table, and some are missing; sequencing was by immunoSEQ multiplex PCR. This sample has tens of thousands of clones, with about 66% found just once. What was sequenced was PBMCs. The clonotype originates from a woman aged 45-59 years in good health and CMV-seropositive.

Here the CDR3 DNA reads TGTGCCAGCTCACCACCGTTGGCAGGGGCGAACACTGAAGCTTTCTTT. It translates to CASSPPLAGANTEAFF. V and J are TRBV18 and TRBJ1-1; TRBD1 is a possible D gene (6 bases). V was trimmed by 0 bases and J by 1 base, leaving 12 bases between them. Germline CDR1 KGHSH, CDR2 LQKENI. The CDR3 covers 16 residues.